Listed here are 15 T cell receptor beta chains from one sample, sequenced in a study of blood T cell repertoires in COVID-19. Repertoires were generated with immunoSEQ multiplex PCR, while TCRdb's copy carries only in-frame clones and drops some. The top ten hold 6.5% to 8.5% of the sample, which has 65,000 to 90,000 clones, 90% seen once. The sequenced sample consisted of peripheral blood. These receptors originate from a human donor in a cohort sampled during active COVID-19.

V is TRBV7-8 and J is TRBJ1-2; 11 nucleotides match TRBD1. V gave up 4 bases and J gave up 5 bases; unmatched junction bases: 6. This CDR3 region has 15 residues. Germline CDR1 and CDR2: SGHVS and FQNEAQ. CDR3 amino acids: CASSSRTGGGYGYTF. CDR3 in DNA: TGTGCCAGCAGCTCCCGGACAGGGGGCGGGTATGGCTACACCTTC.

The genes are TRBV30 and TRBJ1-6; D is undetermined. V lost 5 bases and J 6 bases, leaving 8 bases between the germline ends. CDR3 length: 12 residues. Germline-derived CDR1 and CDR2 are GTSNPN and SVGIG (reference sequence). The CDR3 sequence is CAWFVFNSPLHF. Written as DNA, the CDR3 is TGTGCCTGGTTCGTCTTTAATTCACCCCTCCACTTT. The whole variable domain, filled in from reference TRBV30 and TRBJ1-6, reads SQTIHQWPATLVQPVGSPLSLECTVEGTSNPNLYWYRQAAGRGLQLLFYSVGIGQISSEVPQNLSASRPQDRQFILSSKKLLLSDSGFYLCAWFVFNSPLHFGNGTRLTVT.

This chain connects TRBV6-5 to TRBJ2-3, with D tentatively TRBD1 (6 bases). Germline V gives CDR1 MNHEY, CDR2 SVGAGI. V shed 6 bases and J shed 9 bases, with 13 bases lying between them. CDR3 length: 12 residues. The CDR3 loop is CASSQQGRTQYF. The CDR3, as DNA: TGTGCCAGCAGCCAACAGGGACGGACGCAGTATTTT.

The gene calls are TRBV5-1 and TRBJ2-7; the match to TRBD1 covers 9 bases. Germline V CDR1 and CDR2: SGHRS, YFSETQ. J was trimmed by 6 bases and V by 4 bases; bases with no gene match: 5. The length of the CDR3 is 13 residues. The CDR3 protein is CASSPGQGGEQYF. The CDR3 DNA is TGCGCCAGCAGCCCGGGACAGGGCGGCGAGCAGTACTTC.

This chain uses TRBV27 with TRBJ1-4; 7 bases line up with TRBD1. The V and J ends lost 5 bases and 7 bases, in that order; junction bases with no gene match: 10. Germline V CDR1 and CDR2: MNHEY, SMNVEV (reference sequence). The CDR3 has 15 amino acids. CDR3 amino acids: CASSPRHRGSEKLFF. The DNA of the CDR3 is TGTGCCAGCAGTCCCCGCCACAGGGGAAGTGAAAAACTGTTTTTT.

In DNA, the CDR3 is TGTGCCAGCAGAAGCGCGGACAGCAGTCAGGGTCAGCCCCAGCATTTT. Its translation is CASRSADSSQGQPQHF. The chain joins TRBV6-6 to TRBJ1-5; a possible D gene is TRBD1 (6 bases). The CDR3 contains 16 residues. In germline, CDR1 is MNHNY, CDR2 SVGAGI (reference sequence). Trimming shortened V by 6 bases and J by 6 bases, and 21 bases separated the two germline ends.

V is TRBV19 and J is TRBJ2-3, with TRBD1 matching over 7 bases. The CDR3 totals 13 residues. After removal of 10 bases from V and 3 bases from J, the junction contained 7 bases not matched to a gene. Germline CDR1 is LNHDA and CDR2 is SQIVND (reference sequence). CDR3: CATETGLTDTQYF. For the CDR3, the DNA is TGTGCCACAGAGACAGGGCTTACAGATACGCAGTATTTT. Together with reference TRBV19 and TRBJ2-3, the CDR3 gives the full variable domain: DGGITQSPKYLFRKEGQNVTLSCEQNLNHDAMYWYRQDPGQGLRLIYYSQIVNDFQKGDIAEGYSVSREKKESFPLTVTSAQKNPTAFYLCATETGLTDTQYFGPGTRLTVL.

The chain couples TRBV30 to TRBJ2-2, with D possibly TRBD2 on 6 matching bases. V was cut by 1 base and J by 6 bases, with 12 bases left in between. This CDR3 is built from 14 residues. Germline V gives CDR1 GTSNPN, CDR2 SVGIG (reference sequence). The CDR3 nucleotides read TGTGCCTGGAGTGGGCTAGGGGAGGCCGGGGAGCTGTTTTTT. Protein product: CAWSGLGEAGELFF.

This rearrangement joins TRBV30 to TRBJ2-7; 7 bases are a match to TRBD1. The CDR3 extends over 15 amino acids. Unmatched junction bases numbered 14, after V lost 2 bases and J lost 7 bases. Germline CDR1 reads GTSNPN; CDR2 reads SVGIG (reference sequence). Here the CDR3 DNA reads TGTGCCTGGAGTTTCAGGGACAGAAGCACCCTAGAGCAGTACTTC. Its protein product is CAWSFRDRSTLEQYF.

The chain combines TRBV3-1 (or the pseudogene TRBV3-2) with TRBJ2-5; 7 nucleotides agree with TRBD2. Germline V gives CDR1 LGHDT, CDR2 YNNKEL (reference sequence). The CDR3 length is 14 residues. With V trimmed by 4 bases and J by 2 bases, 4 bases remained unmatched. CDR3 protein: CASSPRDYQETQYF. In DNA, the CDR3 is TGTGCCAGCAGCCCAAGGGACTATCAAGAGACCCAGTACTTC.

This rearrangement joins TRBV7-2 to TRBJ1-2; 9 bases are a match to TRBD1. This CDR3 contains 15 residues. Germline V gene lookup returns CDR1 SGHTA and CDR2 FQGNSA. V was clipped by 0 bases and J by 6 bases; unmatched bases: 5. Here the CDR3 reads CASSLARDRVDGYTF. The CDR3 coding sequence is TGTGCCAGCAGCTTAGCCCGGGACAGGGTTGATGGCTACACCTTC.

This sequence joins TRBV30 and TRBJ2-7; 13 bases map to TRBD2. Per the germline V gene, CDR1 is GTSNPN and CDR2 is SVGIG (reference sequence). The CDR3 spans 15 residues. J gave up 7 bases and V 3 bases, and 9 bases lay outside the gene matches. This CDR3 is CAWRAAGLAGPEQYF. DNA of the CDR3: TGTGCCTGGAGGGCTGCGGGACTAGCGGGGCCAGAGCAGTACTTC.

A remark on this clone: The sample contains more than one DNA sequence encoding this CDR3. This chain joins TRBV6-5 and TRBJ1-4; 12 nucleotides agree with TRBD1. After removal of 2 bases from V and 4 bases from J, the junction contained 2 bases not matched to a gene. Germline values: CDR1 MNHEY, CDR2 SVGAGI. This CDR3 spans 16 amino acids. In DNA, the CDR3 is TGTGCCAGCAGTTACGGGACAGGGGGCGGTAATGAAAAACTGTTTTTT. Amino acid sequence: CASSYGTGGGNEKLFF.

This rearrangement joins TRBV18 to TRBJ1-1, with D hard to call. Germline CDR1 reads KGHSH; CDR2 reads LQKENI. V gave up 3 bases and J gave up 0 bases, with 11 bases separating them. There are 15 residues in the CDR3. The chain's CDR3 is CASSPLGALNTEAFF. The DNA for the CDR3 is TGTGCCAGCTCACCCCTAGGCGCCTTGAACACTGAAGCTTTCTTT.

The chain joins TRBV27 to TRBJ1-6, with D perhaps TRBD1 (5 bases). The CDR3 runs to 14 residues. V was clipped by 6 bases and J by 3 bases, with 9 bases between them. Germline CDR1 MNHEY, CDR2 SMNVEV (reference sequence). The CDR3 region has the DNA TGTGCCAGCAGGACTGACAGCTATAATTCACCCCTCCACTTT. Its translation is CASRTDSYNSPLHF.